Presented here are 8 T cell receptor beta chains from one specimen sequenced in a study of tissue T cells after allogeneic stem cell transplantation. The assay was immunoSEQ multiplex PCR, and TCRdb's table has in-frame clones only and misses some. The repertoire holds about 48,000 clones, with around 67% as singletons. The specimen was sorted cells pooled from one or two spleens. These receptors were collected from a pool of C57BL/6 mice in good health.

A word on this clone: Each gene name is a mouse one. The read comes to an end 1 residue before the CDR3 does, leaving the germline J gene to fill in the end. J is TRBJ1-4 and V is TRBV19; D remains unclear. This CDR3 is 14 amino acids long. Trimming took 1 base from V and 0 from J, leaving 4 bases between them. CDR1 and CDR2 (germline): FNHDT, SITEND (reference sequence). The CDR3 reads CASSIKISNERLFF. The sequenced CDR3 bases are TGTGCCAGCAGTATAAAGATTTCCAACGAAAGATTATTT.

As concerns this clone: Any gene name here is a mouse gene name. The read is 1 residue too short to cover the CDR3 end, so that end is filled in from the germline J gene. The rearrangement links TRBV13-2 to TRBJ2-2; TRBD2 agrees at 9 bases. The germline gives CDR1 NNHNN, CDR2 SYGAGS (reference sequence). Losses at the gene ends were 0 bases for V and 2 bases for J; bases not matched to a gene: 2. The CDR3 is 16 amino acids. The CDR3 is CASGDGTGANTGQLYF. The covered CDR3 bases are TGTGCCAGCGGTGATGGGACTGGGGCCAACACCGGGCAGCTCTAC.

As for this clone: Gene and germline names: mouse. Read data end 1 residue before the CDR3 end; the end is taken from the germline J gene. V gene TRBV17 combines with J gene TRBJ1-1, with D maybe TRBD1 (5 bases). The CDR3 runs 13 residues. The V and J ends lost 5 bases and 2 bases respectively, with 9 bases between them. Germline CDR1 reads MNHDT; CDR2 reads YYDKIL. The DNA read from the CDR3 is TGTGCTAGCAGTCACCGGGACAACACAGAAGTCTTC. Protein: CASSHRDNTEVF. The whole CDR3 sequence reads CASSHRDNTEVFF. The variable domain in full, with the rest retrieved from reference TRBV17 and TRBJ1-1, is DTTVKQNPRYKLARVGKPVNLICSQTMNHDTMYWYQKKPNQAPKLLLFYYDKILNREADTFEKFQSSRPNNSFCSLYIGSAGLEYSAMYLCASSHRDNTEVFFGKGTRLTVV.

Worth noting for this clone: The listed genes are named as in mouse. The missing CDR3 end, 1 residue past where the read stops, is filled in from the germline J gene. The chain joins TRBV3 to TRBJ1-3; TRBD1 matches 8 bases. CDR1 is SNHLY and CDR2 is FYNGKV in the germline V gene (reference sequence). The CDR3 consists of 14 residues. V shed 3 bases, J shed 4 bases, and the junction held 2 bases outside the gene matches. The chain's CDR3 is CASSFGDRGNTLYF. CDR3 DNA, as far as it was read: TGTGCCAGCAGCTTTGGGGACAGGGGAAATACGCTCTAT.

As concerns this clone: The gene names given are mouse names. The CDR3 is cut off 1 residue early in the read; its end comes from the germline J gene. The chain combines TRBV19 with TRBJ2-7, with 8 bases lining up with TRBD2. CDR1 and CDR2 from the germline V gene are FNHDT and SITEND (reference sequence). The CDR3 spans 15 residues. The V and J ends lost 4 bases and 0 bases, in that order; junction bases with no gene match: 6. CDR3 bases read: TGTGCCAGCAGTCCCTGGACTGGGAGCTCCTATGAACAGTAC. Its protein product is CASSPWTGSSYEQY. The entire CDR3 protein reads CASSPWTGSSYEQYF.

Concerning this clone itself: Gene and germline names: mouse. The sequence runs out 1 residue before the end of the CDR3; the remainder is reconstructed from the germline J gene. The chain employs TRBV16 and TRBJ2-5, with 7 bases lining up with TRBD1. The CDR3 totals 13 residues. V was pared by 4 bases and J by 3 bases, with 1 base of the junction left unmatched. Germline CDR1 and CDR2: SGHSA and FRNQAP. CDR3 sequence: CASSSGQQDTQYF. The DNA read from the CDR3 is TGTGCAAGCAGCTCGGGACAGCAAGACACCCAGTAC.

With respect to this clone: Gene names and germline refer to mouse. The read ends 1 residue before the CDR3 terminus; that terminus is restored from the germline J gene. The chain carries TRBV1 and TRBJ1-4; 8 nucleotides match TRBD1. There are 15 residues in the CDR3. J was trimmed by 6 bases and V by 1 base; bases with no gene match: 4. Germline assignment: CDR1 NSQYPW and CDR2 LRSPGD (reference sequence). CDR3 loop: CTCSAGDRPDERLFF. The CDR3 DNA, read in part, is TGCACCTGCAGTGCAGGGGACAGGCCCGACGAAAGATTATTT.

This clone occurred a few times. These gene names are mouse names. With the read ending 1 residue before the CDR3 end, the germline J gene is used to fill in that end. V is TRBV26 and J is TRBJ2-7, with 10 bases aligning to TRBD2. J gave up 1 base and V 0 bases, and 0 bases lay outside the gene matches. The CDR3 is 15 amino acids. Germline CDR1 and CDR2: KGHPV and FQNQEV (reference sequence). CDR3: CASSLSDWGSYEQYF. The sequenced part of the CDR3 DNA is TGTGCCAGCAGTCTGTCGGACTGGGGGTCCTATGAACAGTAC.